This entry lists 30 T cell receptor beta chains sequenced from one sample in a study of shared clonotypes between healthy human individuals. Profiled with immunoSEQ multiplex PCR; TCRdb holds only in-frame clones, not every one. The sample lists about 470,000 clones, 70% to 80% occurring once. Sequencing was performed on PBMCs. The receptors stem from a woman aged 40-49 years in good health. Some clones in this sample may be carry-over from other donors' samples.

The rearrangement links TRBV7-6 to TRBJ2-1, with 10 positions matching TRBD2. CDR3 length equals 14 residues. The germline V gene has CDR1 SGHVS and CDR2 FNYEAQ. V lost 7 bases and J lost 5; bases outside the gene matches: 5. The CDR3 sequence is CASTGLAVNNEQFF. The DNA for the CDR3 is TGTGCCAGCACCGGACTAGCGGTCAACAATGAGCAGTTCTTC.

The chain links TRBV4-3 to TRBJ2-3, with D possibly TRBD2 on 5 matching bases. Germline lookup yields CDR1 LGHNA and CDR2 YSLEER. CDR3 length: 16 residues. V was trimmed by 0 bases and J by 0 bases, leaving 10 bases between them. CDR3 DNA sequence: TGCGCCAGCAGCCAAGATCGGGGTACTAGCACAGATACGCAGTATTTT. Its protein product is CASSQDRGTSTDTQYF.

The chain joins TRBV7-3 to TRBJ1-6, with no clear D. Trimming took 5 bases from V and 5 from J, leaving 13 bases between them. This CDR3 region has 15 residues. The V gene's germline CDR1 is SGHTA and CDR2 FQGTGA. As DNA, the CDR3 is TGTGCCAGCAGCCCCATAGAAGGGAATAATTCACCCCTCCACTTT. Its translation: CASSPIEGNNSPLHF.

This clone came up a few times. J is TRBJ2-7 and V is TRBV19; 10 bases map to TRBD2. J gave up 2 bases and V 5 bases, and 3 bases lay outside the gene matches. The CDR3 is 14 residues long. Germline assignment: CDR1 LNHDA and CDR2 SQIVND (reference sequence). The CDR3 bases are TGTGCCAGTAGTCCCCTAGCGGGAGCCTACGAGCAGTACTTC. It encodes CASSPLAGAYEQYF.

The CDR3, as DNA: TGTGCCAGCAGCTTAAGGTCCTATGAAAAACTGTTTTTT. It specifies CASSLRSYEKLFF. The chain recombines TRBV7-9 with TRBJ1-4; unclear D gene. Trimming took 2 bases from V and 6 from J, leaving 7 bases between them. Germline CDR1 is SEHNR and CDR2 is FQNEAQ (reference sequence). The CDR3 runs 13 residues.

The chain is built from TRBV6-5 and TRBJ2-3; TRBD1 agrees at 9 bases. V lost 8 bases to trimming and J lost 3 bases; unmatched junction nucleotides: 9. Germline V lookup: CDR1 MNHEY, CDR2 SVGAGI. The CDR3 spans 15 residues. DNA for the CDR3: TGTGCCAGCCGAGCCTGGGACAGGGAGACAGATACGCAGTATTTT. Translated, it gives CASRAWDRETDTQYF.

The gene calls are TRBV2 and TRBJ2-7, with 9 bases fitting TRBD2. CDR1 and CDR2 (germline): SNHLY, FYNNEI. V shed 8 bases and J 0 bases; nucleotides not matched to a gene: 2. The CDR3 runs 13 residues. CDR3 loop: CASLTSGSYEQYF. The CDR3 DNA sequence: TGTGCCAGCCTGACTAGCGGCTCCTACGAGCAGTACTTC.

The count of this clone is one. The rearrangement uses TRBV5-1 and TRBJ2-3, with D tentatively TRBD1 or TRBD2 (5 bases each). The CDR3 contains 14 residues. The germline gives CDR1 SGHRS, CDR2 YFSETQ. Trimming took off 3 bases at V and 4 bases at J, with 12 bases between the two ends. CDR3 amino acids: CASSSGTLADTQYF. The CDR3 DNA reads as TGCGCCAGCAGCTCCGGGACGCTAGCAGATACGCAGTATTTT.

The chain employs TRBV2 and TRBJ2-7, with D hard to call. The V end lost 4 bases, the J end lost 3 bases, and 13 bases lay between the germline ends. This CDR3 region has 14 residues. From germline, CDR1 is SNHLY and CDR2 FYNNEI. In DNA, the CDR3 is TGTGCCAGCAGTGTTTACGGACCCCTCTACGAGCAGTACTTC. This translates into CASSVYGPLYEQYF.

This clone was seen only once. This sequence joins TRBV7-3 and TRBJ2-7; D uncertain. The germline CDR1 and CDR2 sequences are SGHTA and FQGTGA. V dropped 1 base and J dropped 1 base, with 8 bases sitting between them. This CDR3 spans 14 amino acids. In nucleotides, the CDR3 is TGTGCCAGCAGCTTAAGGTCAGAGTCCTACGAGCAGTACTTC. Residues: CASSLRSESYEQYF.

The J gene is TRBJ2-1, the V gene TRBV9; D is uncertain. The V end lost 0 bases, the J end lost 7 bases, and 14 bases lay between the germline ends. From germline, CDR1 is SGDLS and CDR2 YYNGEE. The CDR3 has 15 amino acids. CDR3 DNA sequence: TGTGCCAGCAGCGTAGGGCCGCAGGAAGGTAATGAGCAGTTCTTC. This gives the protein CASSVGPQEGNEQFF.

This chain connects TRBV20-1 to TRBJ2-7; D unresolved. The V and J ends lost 6 bases and 6 bases respectively, with 12 bases between them. Germline-derived CDR1 and CDR2 are DFQATT and SNEGSKA (reference sequence). CDR3 size: 11 residues. This chain's CDR3 is CSASRGVEQYF. Here the CDR3 DNA reads TGCAGTGCCTCTCGAGGCGTCGAGCAGTACTTC.

This clone was seen only once. DNA of the CDR3: TGTGCCAGCAGCCCCCCGGGGCACAAGGAGACCCAGTACTTC. The encoded protein is CASSPPGHKETQYF. The rearrangement links TRBV7-8 to TRBJ2-5, with D perhaps TRBD1 or TRBD2 (5 bases each). From germline, CDR1 is SGHVS and CDR2 FQNEAQ. The CDR3 contains 14 residues. The V end lost 5 bases, the J end lost 5 bases, and 15 bases lay between the germline ends.

J is TRBJ2-7 and V is TRBV11-2; D not resolved. V gave up 0 bases and J gave up 2 bases, with 8 bases separating them. The CDR3 consists of 14 residues. Germline assignment: CDR1 SGHAT and CDR2 FQNNGV. The CDR3 bases are TGTGCCAGCAGCTTAGAGGCCAGTACCTACGAGCAGTACTTC. This gives the protein CASSLEASTYEQYF.

V gene TRBV6-5 combines with J gene TRBJ2-3; D may be TRBD2 (6 bases). This CDR3 region has 16 residues. The germline V gene encodes CDR1 MNHEY and CDR2 SVGAGI. V lost 0 bases to trimming and J lost 0 bases, with 10 bases between them. The DNA of the CDR3 is TGTGCCAGCAGTTACTCGGCGGGATTTAGCACAGATACGCAGTATTTT. It yields the protein CASSYSAGFSTDTQYF.

V is TRBV7-2 and J is TRBJ2-1, with D possibly matching TRBD1 (5 bases). V was cut by 2 bases and J by 8 bases, with 13 bases left in between. Germline lookup yields CDR1 SGHTA and CDR2 FQGNSA. The CDR3 totals 14 residues. This CDR3 is CASSLLGRDDEQFF. The CDR3 DNA reads as TGTGCCAGCAGCTTACTGGGCAGGGATGATGAGCAGTTCTTC.

This sequence joins TRBV5-1 and TRBJ1-2; D gene unclear. V was shortened by 7 bases and J by 7 bases, with 17 bases between the two germline ends. The germline V gene encodes CDR1 SGHRS and CDR2 YFSETQ. This CDR3 region has 13 residues. In DNA, the CDR3 is TGCGCCAGCTCAGGCGTACCTGAGTCTGGCTACACCTTC. Protein product: CASSGVPESGYTF.

The chain has TRBV30 and TRBJ1-2, with 8 bases lining up with TRBD1. The CDR3 loop spans 15 amino acids. Losses at the gene ends were 1 base for V and 5 bases for J; bases not matched to a gene: 9. Germline CDR1 GTSNPN, CDR2 SVGIG (reference sequence). The CDR3 bases are TGTGCCTGGAGTGCCCTAGGACAGGGAGGGTATGGCTACACCTTC. It encodes CAWSALGQGGYGYTF.

This sequence joins TRBV7-6 and TRBJ2-1, with D perhaps given as TRBD1 or TRBD2 (6 bases each). CDR1 is SGHVS, CDR2 FNYEAQ, per germline. V was trimmed by 2 bases and J by 0 bases, leaving 17 bases between them. The CDR3 is made up of 18 amino acids. The CDR3 DNA reads as TGTGCCAGCAGCTTAAGGGGGTTAGCGGCCTCCTCCTACAATGAGCAGTTCTTC. Amino acid sequence: CASSLRGLAASSYNEQFF.

This chain joins TRBV19 and TRBJ1-4; 9 bases match TRBD1. J lost 3 bases, V lost 5 bases, and 13 bases had no gene match. The germline V gene has CDR1 LNHDA and CDR2 SQIVND (reference sequence). The CDR3 totals 18 residues. DNA for the CDR3: TGTGCCAGTAGTCCCGGGACAGGGTTGGTAGTGGCTAATGAAAAACTGTTTTTT. It is translated as CASSPGTGLVVANEKLFF.

This chain connects TRBV5-1 to TRBJ2-6; the D is unclear. Looked up from germline, CDR1 is SGHRS and CDR2 is YFSETQ. This CDR3 has 14 amino acids. V was pared by 0 bases and J by 2 bases, with 3 bases between. CDR3 in DNA: TGCGCCAGCAGCTTGGGAACTGGGGCCAACGTCCTGACTTTC. It specifies CASSLGTGANVLTF.

This rearrangement joins TRBV28 to TRBJ2-2; D uncertain. This CDR3 is built from 11 residues. V gave up 4 bases and J gave up 6 bases, with 3 bases separating them. Per the germline V gene, CDR1 is MDHEN and CDR2 is SYDVKM. The CDR3, as DNA: TGTGCCAGCAGTTCCCCCGGGGAGCTGTTTTTT. Residues: CASSSPGELFF.

The J gene is TRBJ1-4, the V gene TRBV4-3; D gene uncertain. The CDR3 sequence is 15 residues long. V was cut by 1 base and J by 8 bases, with 14 bases left in between. Germline CDR1 reads LGHNA; CDR2 reads YSLEER. This CDR3 is CASSQASGLREKLFF. CDR3 nucleotide sequence: TGCGCCAGCAGCCAAGCCTCAGGATTGAGGGAAAAACTGTTTTTT.

This sequence joins TRBV28 and TRBJ1-2, with TRBD1 as a possible D gene (5 bases). Trimming stripped 8 bases from V and 1 base from J, with 17 bases between. Germline CDR1 MDHEN, CDR2 SYDVKM. The CDR3 extends over 15 amino acids. The CDR3 loop is CASFPLGRGNYGYTF. In DNA form, the CDR3 reads TGTGCCAGCTTTCCCTTAGGTAGGGGTAACTATGGCTACACCTTC.

V and J are TRBV7-9 and TRBJ2-1; TRBD2 agrees at 10 bases. The germline V gene has CDR1 SEHNR and CDR2 FQNEAQ (reference sequence). CDR3 size: 15 residues. After removal of 0 bases from V and 4 bases from J, the junction contained 0 bases not matched to a gene. The CDR3 DNA sequence: TGTGCCAGCAGCTTAGCACTAGCGGGGTACAATGAGCAGTTCTTC. Translating gives CASSLALAGYNEQFF.

The V and J genes are TRBV29-1 and TRBJ2-7; 7 bases fit TRBD1. There are 13 residues in the CDR3. The junction had 6 bases not matched to a gene; V was cut back by 2 bases and J by 5 bases. The germline V gene has CDR1 SQVTM and CDR2 ANQGSEA. The CDR3 nucleotides are TGCAGCGTTGAAAGACAGGGATTTAACGAGCAGTACTTC. Protein sequence: CSVERQGFNEQYF.

The chain employs TRBV9 and TRBJ2-1; D unclear. This CDR3 spans 14 amino acids. Germline loops: CDR1 SGDLS, CDR2 YYNGEE. V lost 0 bases and J lost 8, with 12 bases in between. The CDR3 reads CASSVAILGYEQFF. DNA for the CDR3: TGTGCCAGCAGCGTAGCTATATTGGGTTATGAGCAGTTCTTC.

V is TRBV7-3 and J is TRBJ2-6; tentatively, D is TRBD2 (6 bases). There are 16 residues in the CDR3. With 2 bases removed from V and 0 bases from J, the gap between germline ends came to 8 bases. Per the germline V gene, CDR1 is SGHTA and CDR2 is FQGTGA. Here the CDR3 DNA reads TGTGCCAGCAGCTTAGGAGGGACCTCTGGGGCCAACGTCCTGACTTTC. Its translation is CASSLGGTSGANVLTF.

The V gene is TRBV5-1, the J gene TRBJ2-7, with D possibly being TRBD1 or TRBD2 (6 bases each). The CDR3 covers 15 residues. The germline V gene encodes CDR1 SGHRS and CDR2 YFSETQ. Trimming took off 0 bases at V and 3 bases at J, with 13 bases between the two ends. This chain's CDR3 is CASSLEGGDNYEQYF. In DNA, the CDR3 is TGCGCCAGCAGCTTGGAGGGGGGAGATAACTACGAGCAGTACTTC.

The chain uses TRBV5-6 and TRBJ2-7; the D gene is possibly TRBD2 (5 bases). With 4 bases removed from V and 3 bases from J, the gap between germline ends came to 11 bases. This CDR3 contains 13 residues. Germline V gene data show CDR1 as SGHDT and CDR2 as YYEEEE. The CDR3 nucleotides read TGTGCCAGCAGCCCCTTAGGAGGCTACGAGCAGTACTTC. It codes for CASSPLGGYEQYF.